The source of this T cell receptor beta chain is a study of cytomegalovirus exposure and HLA in healthy donors. The PCR employed 60 Vbeta primers together with 13 Jbeta primers. The repertoire was sequenced with immunoSEQ multiplex PCR; TCRdb's copy has only in-frame clones and lacks some. Altogether about 150,000 clones are present, 80% being singletons, with the ten largest covering around 6%. After removal of 3 bases from V and 0 bases from J, the junction contained 6 bases not matched to a gene. There are 16 residues in the CDR3. The germline gives CDR1 SQVTM, CDR2 ANQGSEA. The sample consisted of PBMCs. This clonotype was obtained from a woman between 40 and 50 years old in good health and CMV-seropositive. The V call is TRBV29-1, the J call TRBJ2-3, with 10 bases that match TRBD2. CDR3 region: CSVEGLAGASTDTQYF. In nucleotides, the CDR3 is TGCAGCGTTGAGGGTCTAGCGGGGGCTAGCACAGATACGCAGTATTTT.